This T cell receptor (beta chain) was profiled in a study of blood T cell repertoires in COVID-19. Trimming took 5 bases from V and 1 from J; bases not matched to a gene: 7. The germline V gene encodes CDR1 MNHNY and CDR2 SVGAGI (reference sequence). This CDR3 is built from 16 residues. The assay was immunoSEQ multiplex PCR, and TCRdb's table has in-frame clones only and misses some. The sample has approximately 35,000 clones; over 90% are singletons. In its sample, this clone was seen once. V usage is TRBV6-6 and J usage is TRBJ1-1; TRBD1 aligns across 10 bases. Sequenced material: peripheral blood. The TCR sequence derives from a human donor in a cohort sampled during active COVID-19. The CDR3: CASSRQGAWGNTEAFF. CDR3 DNA: TGTGCCAGCAGTCGACAGGGGGCTTGGGGGAACACTGAAGCTTTCTTT.